This entry concerns a single T cell receptor beta chain. The table came from immunoSEQ multiplex PCR; TCRdb's copy has only in-frame clones and leaves some out. The sample contains roughly 330,000 clones, 80% to 90% of which appear only once. Adults between about 18 and 95 years of age took part from fewer than 30 US areas. Recovered status in Cohort 3 required two negative PCRs, clearance, or symptom resolution. The entry originates in a study of blood T cell repertoires in COVID-19. In the study overall: Samples came from the United States, Italy and Spain, spanning acute and convalescent COVID-19.

V lost 2 bases and J 1 base, leaving 13 bases between the germline ends. In germline, CDR1 is KGHSH, CDR2 LQKENI. The CDR3 loop spans 16 amino acids. The J gene is TRBJ2-3, the V gene TRBV18; possibly TRBD2 for D (7 bases). This sequence was found in a woman between 25 and 40 years old who had recovered from COVID-19. Sample: PBMCs or T cells enriched from blood (not recorded which). CDR3 sequence (DNA): TGTGCCAGCTCACCAGGGGGCGGGGGCCGCACAGATACGCAGTATTTT. Its protein is CASSPGGGGRTDTQYF.